The present T cell receptor beta chain was sequenced within a study of cytomegalovirus exposure and HLA in healthy donors. Study-level results: Most sequenced TCRs were rare (though some public TCRs occurred in many donors).

To note about this clone: Its target is not known.

Assay: immunoSEQ multiplex PCR; the TCRdb copy retains only in-frame clones and omits some. This sample has 100,000 to 150,000 clones; around 88% occur once, and the top ten carry approximately 4.9%. V was clipped by 10 bases and J by 1 base, with 16 bases between them. From germline, CDR1 is LNHDA and CDR2 SQIVND (reference sequence). The CDR3 is 14 amino acids. The rearrangement links TRBV19 to TRBJ1-1; D not certain. Specimen: PBMCs. The source is a man in his late teens or twenties in good health and CMV-seronegative. The CDR3 is CATAAGGGNTEAFF. The CDR3 nucleotides are TGTGCCACTGCGGCGGGAGGTGGGAACACTGAAGCTTTCTTT. Drawing the rest from reference TRBV19 and TRBJ1-1, the complete variable domain is DGGITQSPKYLFRKEGQNVTLSCEQNLNHDAMYWYRQDPGQGLRLIYYSQIVNDFQKGDIAEGYSVSREKKESFPLTVTSAQKNPTAFYLCATAAGGGNTEAFFGQGTRLTVV.